This T cell receptor beta chain is drawn from a study of T cells expressing NK-cell markers. Study at large: Each TCR beta repertoire originated in sorted T cells that were CD3+CD56+NKG2C+, CD3+CD56+NKG2C- or CD3+CD56-NKG2C+.

As regards this clonotype: The antigen is undetermined.

TCRdb reanalyzed the 5' RACE reads, giving one entry per CDR3 protein sequence and no DNA. The data include roughly 150,000 distinct CDR3 sequences; the top ten clones carry around 20%. Study-wide results and caveats: There remained a lack of clarity about HCMV specificity of expanded NKG2C+ T cell clones. NKG2C+ dominant clonotype frequencies in several donors were about 1.0-7.5% of CD8+ T cells.

CDR3 length equals 13 residues. Germline V CDR1 and CDR2: LNHDA, SQIVND (reference sequence). This receptor was obtained from a man aged 18-75 years in good health. The sample consisted of blood T cells: a sorted CD56 or NKG2C T cell subset, CD4+ or CD8+ T cells, or bulk PBMC T cells (not recorded which). The chain joins TRBV19 to TRBJ1-6. This chain's CDR3 is CASSPVGWSPLHF.